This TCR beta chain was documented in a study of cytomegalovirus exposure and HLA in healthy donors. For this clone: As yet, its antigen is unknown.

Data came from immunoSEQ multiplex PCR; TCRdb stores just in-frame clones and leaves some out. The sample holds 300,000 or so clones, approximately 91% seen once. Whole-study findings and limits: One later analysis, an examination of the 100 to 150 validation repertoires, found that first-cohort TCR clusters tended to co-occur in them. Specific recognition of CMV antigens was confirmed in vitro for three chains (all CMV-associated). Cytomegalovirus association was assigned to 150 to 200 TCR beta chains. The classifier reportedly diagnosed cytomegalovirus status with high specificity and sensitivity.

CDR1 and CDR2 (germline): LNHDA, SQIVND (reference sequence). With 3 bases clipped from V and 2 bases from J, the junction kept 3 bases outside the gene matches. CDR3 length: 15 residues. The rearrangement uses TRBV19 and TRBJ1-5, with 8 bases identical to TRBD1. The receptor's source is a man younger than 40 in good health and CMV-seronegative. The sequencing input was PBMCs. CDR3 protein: CASSIATGGNQPQHF. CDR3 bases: TGTGCCAGTAGTATTGCGACAGGGGGCAATCAGCCCCAGCATTTT.